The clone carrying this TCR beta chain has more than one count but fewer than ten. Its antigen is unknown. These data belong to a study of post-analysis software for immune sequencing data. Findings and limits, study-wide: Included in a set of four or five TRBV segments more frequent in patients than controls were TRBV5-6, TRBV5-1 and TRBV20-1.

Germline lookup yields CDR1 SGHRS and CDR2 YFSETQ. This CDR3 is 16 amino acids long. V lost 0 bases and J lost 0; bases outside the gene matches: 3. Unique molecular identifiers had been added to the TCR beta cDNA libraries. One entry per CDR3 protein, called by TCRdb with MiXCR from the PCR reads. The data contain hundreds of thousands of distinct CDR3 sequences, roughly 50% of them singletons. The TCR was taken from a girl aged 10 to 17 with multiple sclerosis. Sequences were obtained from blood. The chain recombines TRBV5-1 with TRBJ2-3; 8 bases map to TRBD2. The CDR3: CASSLGSGSSTDTQYF. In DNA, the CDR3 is TGCGCCAGCAGCTTGGGAAGCGGGAGTAGCACAGATACGCAGTATTTT.